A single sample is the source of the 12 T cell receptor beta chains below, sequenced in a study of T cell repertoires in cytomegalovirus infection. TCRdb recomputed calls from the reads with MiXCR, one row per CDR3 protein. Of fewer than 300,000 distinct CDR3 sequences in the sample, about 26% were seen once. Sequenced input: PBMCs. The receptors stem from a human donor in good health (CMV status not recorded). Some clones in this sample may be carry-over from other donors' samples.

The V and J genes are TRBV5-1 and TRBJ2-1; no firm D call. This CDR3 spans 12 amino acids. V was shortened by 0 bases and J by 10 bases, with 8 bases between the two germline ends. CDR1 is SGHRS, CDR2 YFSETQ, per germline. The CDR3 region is CASSLEAREQFF. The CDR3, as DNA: TGCGCCAGCAGCTTGGAGGCCAGGGAGCAGTTCTTC.

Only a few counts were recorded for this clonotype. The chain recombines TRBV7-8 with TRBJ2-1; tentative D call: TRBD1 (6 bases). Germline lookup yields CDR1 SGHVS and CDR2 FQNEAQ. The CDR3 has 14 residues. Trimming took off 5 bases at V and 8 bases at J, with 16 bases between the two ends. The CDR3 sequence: CASSRGQAFDEQFF. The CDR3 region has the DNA TGTGCCAGCAGCCGGGGACAAGCGTTCGATGAGCAGTTCTTC.

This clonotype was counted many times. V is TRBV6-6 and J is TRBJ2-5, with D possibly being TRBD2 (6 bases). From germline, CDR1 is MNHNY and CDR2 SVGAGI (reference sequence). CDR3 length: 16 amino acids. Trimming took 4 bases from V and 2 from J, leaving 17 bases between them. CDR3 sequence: CASSSLGSGEQETQYF. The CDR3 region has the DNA TGTGCCAGCAGTTCCTTGGGTAGCGGAGAACAAGAGACCCAGTACTTC.

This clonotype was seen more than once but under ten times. CDR3: CASSHPPGTGAGEQFF. As DNA, the CDR3 is TGCGCCAGCAGCCACCCTCCCGGGACAGGGGCTGGTGAGCAGTTCTTC. The V and J genes are TRBV4-1 and TRBJ2-1; 10 positions match TRBD1. The trim removed 3 bases at V and 9 bases at J, leaving 11 bases unmatched. Germline values: CDR1 MGHRA, CDR2 YSYEKL. The CDR3 has 16 residues.

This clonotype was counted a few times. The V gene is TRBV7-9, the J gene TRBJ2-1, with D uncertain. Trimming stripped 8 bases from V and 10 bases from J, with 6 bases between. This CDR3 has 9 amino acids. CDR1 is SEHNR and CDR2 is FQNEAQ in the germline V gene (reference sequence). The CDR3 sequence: CASEWEQFF. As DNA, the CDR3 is TGTGCCAGCGAATGGGAGCAGTTCTTC.

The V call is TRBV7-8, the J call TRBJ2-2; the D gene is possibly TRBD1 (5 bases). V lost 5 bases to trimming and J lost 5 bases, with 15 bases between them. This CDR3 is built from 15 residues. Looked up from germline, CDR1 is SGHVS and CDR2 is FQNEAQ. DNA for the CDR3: TGTGCCAGCAGCCAAAGGGGTGACCTTACCGGGGAGCTGTTTTTT. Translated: CASSQRGDLTGELFF.

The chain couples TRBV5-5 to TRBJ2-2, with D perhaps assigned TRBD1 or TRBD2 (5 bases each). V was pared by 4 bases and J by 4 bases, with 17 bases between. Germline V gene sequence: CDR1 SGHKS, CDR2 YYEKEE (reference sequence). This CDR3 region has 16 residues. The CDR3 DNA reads TGTGCCAGCAGCCCCTTTGGGGGAGATGGCACCGGGGAGCTGTTTTTT. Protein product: CASSPFGGDGTGELFF.

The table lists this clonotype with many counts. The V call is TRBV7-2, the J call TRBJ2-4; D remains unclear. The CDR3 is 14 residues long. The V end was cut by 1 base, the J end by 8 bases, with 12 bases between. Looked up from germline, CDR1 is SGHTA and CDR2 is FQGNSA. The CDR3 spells CASSLGVDIYIQYF. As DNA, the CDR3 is TGTGCCAGCAGCTTAGGAGTCGACATTTACATTCAGTACTTC.

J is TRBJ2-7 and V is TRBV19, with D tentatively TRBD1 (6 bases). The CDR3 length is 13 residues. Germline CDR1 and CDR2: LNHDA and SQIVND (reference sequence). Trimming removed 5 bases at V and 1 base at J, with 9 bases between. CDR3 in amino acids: CASSWDISYEQYF. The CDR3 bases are TGTGCCAGTAGTTGGGACATATCCTACGAGCAGTACTTC.

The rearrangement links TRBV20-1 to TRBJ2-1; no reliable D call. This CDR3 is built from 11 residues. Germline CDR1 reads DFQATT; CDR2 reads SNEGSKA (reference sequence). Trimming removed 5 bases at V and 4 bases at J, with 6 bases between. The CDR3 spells CSAVGYNEQFF. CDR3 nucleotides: TGCAGTGCTGTGGGGTACAATGAGCAGTTCTTC.

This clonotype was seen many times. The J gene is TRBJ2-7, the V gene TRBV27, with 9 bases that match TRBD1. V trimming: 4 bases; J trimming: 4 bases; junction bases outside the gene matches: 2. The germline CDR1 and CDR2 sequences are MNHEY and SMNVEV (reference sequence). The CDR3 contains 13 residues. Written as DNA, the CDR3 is TGTGCCAGCAGTTCCGGGACAGGGTACGAGCAGTACTTC. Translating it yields CASSSGTGYEQYF.

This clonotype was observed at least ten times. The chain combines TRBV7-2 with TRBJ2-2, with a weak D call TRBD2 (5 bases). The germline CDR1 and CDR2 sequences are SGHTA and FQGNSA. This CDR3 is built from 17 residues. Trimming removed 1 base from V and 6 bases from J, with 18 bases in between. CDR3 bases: TGTGCCAGCAGCTTAGTTAGTTGGACTGGTAGGGCCGGGGAGCTGTTTTTT. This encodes CASSLVSWTGRAGELFF.